The source of this TCR beta chain is a study of blood T cells in healthy people across ages. Study-level points and caveats: The diversity estimates, figures obtained from one million T cells, were considered underestimates. Unsorted PBMCs prevented conclusive naive versus antigen-experienced comparison.

This clonotype was seen ten or more times. Its antigen is undetermined. Through a sample-barcoded 5' primer and a J-beta primer mix, a second PCR was run for roughly 7 to 12 cycles. Via MiXCR, TCRdb re-called the 5' RACE reads, giving one row per CDR3 protein. The profile shows 1.5 million to 2 million distinct CDR3 sequences, 30% to 40% of them singletons. Trimming took off 6 bases at V and 9 bases at J, with 18 bases between the two ends. In germline, CDR1 is ENHRY, CDR2 SYGVKD. The CDR3 has 13 amino acids. The source is a woman aged 30 to 39 in good health. The sample comprised blood. The genes are TRBV10-3 and TRBJ2-7; D is ambiguous. CDR3 DNA sequence: TGTGCCATCAGCGCCACCCCCCCGGGCGGGCAGTACTTC. Translation gives CAISATPPGGQYF.